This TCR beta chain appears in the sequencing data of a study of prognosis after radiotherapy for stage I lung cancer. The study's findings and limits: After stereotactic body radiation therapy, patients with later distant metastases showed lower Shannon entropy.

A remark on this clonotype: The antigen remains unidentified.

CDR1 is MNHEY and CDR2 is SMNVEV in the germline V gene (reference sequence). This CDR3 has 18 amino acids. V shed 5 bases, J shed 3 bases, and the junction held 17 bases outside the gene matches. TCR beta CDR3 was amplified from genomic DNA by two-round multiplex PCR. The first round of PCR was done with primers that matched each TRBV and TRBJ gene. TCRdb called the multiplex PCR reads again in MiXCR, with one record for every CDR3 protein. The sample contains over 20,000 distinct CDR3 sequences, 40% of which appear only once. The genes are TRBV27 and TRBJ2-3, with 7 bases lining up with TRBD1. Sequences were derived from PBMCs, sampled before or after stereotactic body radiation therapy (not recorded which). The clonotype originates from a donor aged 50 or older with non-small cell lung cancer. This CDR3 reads CASSLSWGQIIWTDTQYF. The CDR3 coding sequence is TGTGCCAGCAGTCTTAGCTGGGGACAGATCATCTGGACAGATACGCAGTATTTT.